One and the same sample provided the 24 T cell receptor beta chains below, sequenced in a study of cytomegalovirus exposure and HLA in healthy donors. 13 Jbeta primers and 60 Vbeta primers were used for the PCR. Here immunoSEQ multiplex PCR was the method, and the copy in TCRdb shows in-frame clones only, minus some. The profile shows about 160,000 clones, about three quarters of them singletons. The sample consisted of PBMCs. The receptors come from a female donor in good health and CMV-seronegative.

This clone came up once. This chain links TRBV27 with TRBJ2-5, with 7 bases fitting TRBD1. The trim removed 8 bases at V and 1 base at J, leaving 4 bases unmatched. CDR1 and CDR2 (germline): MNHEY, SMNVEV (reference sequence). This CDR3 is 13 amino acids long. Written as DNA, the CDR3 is TGTGCCAGCGGACAGGTCTTCCAAGAGACCCAGTACTTC. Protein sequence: CASGQVFQETQYF.

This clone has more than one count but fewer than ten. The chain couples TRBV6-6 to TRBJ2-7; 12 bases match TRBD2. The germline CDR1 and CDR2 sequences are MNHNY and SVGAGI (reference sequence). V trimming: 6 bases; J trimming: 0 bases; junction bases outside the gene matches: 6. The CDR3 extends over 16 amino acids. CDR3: CASRQTSGRSSYEQYF. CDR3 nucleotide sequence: TGTGCCAGCAGACAAACTAGCGGGAGGTCCTCCTACGAGCAGTACTTC.

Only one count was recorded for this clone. Written as DNA, the CDR3 is TGTGCCAGCAGCGTGACAGGGGGCGGAGGGACTGAAGCTTTCTTT. This encodes CASSVTGGGGTEAFF. The rearrangement joins TRBV9 to TRBJ1-1; TRBD1 matches at 10 bases. V shed 2 bases, J shed 5 bases, and the junction held 6 bases outside the gene matches. The CDR3 length is 15 residues. In germline, CDR1 is SGDLS, CDR2 YYNGEE.

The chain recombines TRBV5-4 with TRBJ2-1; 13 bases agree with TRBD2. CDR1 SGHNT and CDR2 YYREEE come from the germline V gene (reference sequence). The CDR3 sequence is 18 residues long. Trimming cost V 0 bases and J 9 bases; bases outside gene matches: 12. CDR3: CASSLVLLLAGGQSEQFF. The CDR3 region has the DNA TGTGCCAGCAGCTTGGTTTTGTTACTAGCGGGAGGGCAGAGTGAGCAGTTCTTC.

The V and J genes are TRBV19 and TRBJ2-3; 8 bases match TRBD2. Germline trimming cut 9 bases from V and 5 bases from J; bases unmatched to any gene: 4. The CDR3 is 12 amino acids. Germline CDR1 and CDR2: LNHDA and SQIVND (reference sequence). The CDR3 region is CASRSGVDTQYF. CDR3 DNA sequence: TGTGCCAGCCGTAGCGGGGTAGATACGCAGTATTTT. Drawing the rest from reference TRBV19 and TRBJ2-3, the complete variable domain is DGGITQSPKYLFRKEGQNVTLSCEQNLNHDAMYWYRQDPGQGLRLIYYSQIVNDFQKGDIAEGYSVSREKKESFPLTVTSAQKNPTAFYLCASRSGVDTQYFGPGTRLTVL.

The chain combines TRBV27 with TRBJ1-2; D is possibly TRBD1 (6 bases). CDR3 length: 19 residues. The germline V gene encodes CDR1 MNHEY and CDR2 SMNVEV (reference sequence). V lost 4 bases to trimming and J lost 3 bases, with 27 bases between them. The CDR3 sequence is CASSSRGGGGPYGYYGYTF. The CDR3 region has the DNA TGTGCCAGCAGTTCCCGCGGTGGCGGGGGGCCCTATGGATACTATGGCTACACCTTC.

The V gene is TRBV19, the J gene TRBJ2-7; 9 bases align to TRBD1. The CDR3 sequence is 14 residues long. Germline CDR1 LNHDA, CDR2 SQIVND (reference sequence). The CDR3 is CASNHRDRVHEQYF. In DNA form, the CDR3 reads TGTGCTTCTAACCACCGGGACAGGGTCCACGAGCAGTACTTC.

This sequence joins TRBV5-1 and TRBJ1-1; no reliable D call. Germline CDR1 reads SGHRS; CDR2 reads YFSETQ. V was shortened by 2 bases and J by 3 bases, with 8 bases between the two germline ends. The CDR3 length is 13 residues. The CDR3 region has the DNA TGCGCCAGCAGCTTCAACGGGGACACTGAAGCTTTCTTT. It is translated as CASSFNGDTEAFF. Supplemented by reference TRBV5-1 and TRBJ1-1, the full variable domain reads KAGVTQTPRYLIKTRGQQVTLSCSPISGHRSVSWYQQTPGQGLQFLFEYFSETQRNKGNFPGRFSGRQFSNSRSEMNVSTLELGDSALYLCASSFNGDTEAFFGQGTRLTVV.

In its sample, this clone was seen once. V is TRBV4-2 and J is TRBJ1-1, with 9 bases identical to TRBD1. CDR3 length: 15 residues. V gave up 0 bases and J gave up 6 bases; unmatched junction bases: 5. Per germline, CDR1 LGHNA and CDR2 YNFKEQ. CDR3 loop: CASSQDAQGAAEAFF. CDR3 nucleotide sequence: TGTGCCAGCAGCCAAGATGCACAGGGGGCCGCTGAAGCTTTCTTT.

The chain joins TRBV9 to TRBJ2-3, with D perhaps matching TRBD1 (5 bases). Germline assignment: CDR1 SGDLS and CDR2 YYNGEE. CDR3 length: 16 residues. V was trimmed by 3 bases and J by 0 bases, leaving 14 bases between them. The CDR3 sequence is CASSAGIGASTDTQYF. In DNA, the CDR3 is TGTGCCAGCAGCGCTGGCATTGGGGCCAGCACAGATACGCAGTATTTT.

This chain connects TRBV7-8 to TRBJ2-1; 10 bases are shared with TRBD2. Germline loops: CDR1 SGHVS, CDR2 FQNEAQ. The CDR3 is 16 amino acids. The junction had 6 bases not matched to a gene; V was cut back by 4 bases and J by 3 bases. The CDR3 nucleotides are TGTGCCAGCAGCTGGAGTGGGACTAGCGTCTACAATGAGCAGTTCTTC. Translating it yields CASSWSGTSVYNEQFF.

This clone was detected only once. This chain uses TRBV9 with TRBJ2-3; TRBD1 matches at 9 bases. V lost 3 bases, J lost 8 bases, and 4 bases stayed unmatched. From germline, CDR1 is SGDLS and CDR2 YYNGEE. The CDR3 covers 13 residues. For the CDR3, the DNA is TGTGCCAGCAGCGCCCGACAGGGGGGTACGCAGTATTTT. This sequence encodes CASSARQGGTQYF.

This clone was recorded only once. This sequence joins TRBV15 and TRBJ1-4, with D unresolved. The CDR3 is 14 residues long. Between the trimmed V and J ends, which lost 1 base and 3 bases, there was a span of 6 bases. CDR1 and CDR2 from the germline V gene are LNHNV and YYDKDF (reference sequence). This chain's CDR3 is CATSRAGSNEKLFF. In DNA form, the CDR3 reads TGTGCCACCAGCAGAGCGGGGTCTAATGAAAAACTGTTTTTT.

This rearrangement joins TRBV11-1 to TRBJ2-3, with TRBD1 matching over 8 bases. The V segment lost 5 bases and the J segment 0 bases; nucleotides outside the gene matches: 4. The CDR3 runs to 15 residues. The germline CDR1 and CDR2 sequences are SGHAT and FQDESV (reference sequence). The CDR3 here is CASSPTGESTDTQYF. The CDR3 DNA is TGTGCCAGCAGCCCGACAGGGGAAAGCACAGATACGCAGTATTTT.

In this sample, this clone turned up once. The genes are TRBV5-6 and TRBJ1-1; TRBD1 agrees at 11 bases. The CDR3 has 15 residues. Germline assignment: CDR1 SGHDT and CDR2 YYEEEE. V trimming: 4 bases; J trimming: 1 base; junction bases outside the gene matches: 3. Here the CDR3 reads CASSRTGGANTEAFF. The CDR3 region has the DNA TGTGCCAGCAGCAGGACAGGGGGCGCGAACACTGAAGCTTTCTTT. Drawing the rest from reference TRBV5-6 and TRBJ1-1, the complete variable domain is DAGVTQSPTHLIKTRGQQVTLRCSPKSGHDTVSWYQQALGQGPQFIFQYYEEEERQRGNFPDRFSGHQFPNYSSELNVNALLLGDSALYLCASSRTGGANTEAFFGQGTRLTVV.

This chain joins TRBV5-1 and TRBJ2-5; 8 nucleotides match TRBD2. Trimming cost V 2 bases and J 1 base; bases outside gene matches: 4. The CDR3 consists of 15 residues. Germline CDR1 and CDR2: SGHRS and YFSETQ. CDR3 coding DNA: TGCGCCAGCAGCTTAGTTACTAGCGGCCAAGAGACCCAGTACTTC. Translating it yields CASSLVTSGQETQYF.

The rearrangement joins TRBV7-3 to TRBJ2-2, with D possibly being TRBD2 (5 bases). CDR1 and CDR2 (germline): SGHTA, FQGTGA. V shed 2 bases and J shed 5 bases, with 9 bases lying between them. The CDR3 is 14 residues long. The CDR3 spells CASSLASGTGELFF. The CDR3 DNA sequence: TGTGCCAGCAGCTTAGCCTCGGGGACCGGGGAGCTGTTTTTT.

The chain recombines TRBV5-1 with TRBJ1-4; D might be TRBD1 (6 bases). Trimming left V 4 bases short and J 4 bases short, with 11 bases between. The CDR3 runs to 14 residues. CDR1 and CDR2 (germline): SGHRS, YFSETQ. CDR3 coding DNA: TGCGCCAGCAGCCCGGACAGCTATAATGAAAAACTGTTTTTT. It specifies CASSPDSYNEKLFF.

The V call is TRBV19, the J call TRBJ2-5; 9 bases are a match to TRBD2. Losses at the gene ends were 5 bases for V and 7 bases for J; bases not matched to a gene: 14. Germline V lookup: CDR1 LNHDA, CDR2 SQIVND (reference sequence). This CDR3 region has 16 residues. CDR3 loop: CASSRSLAGFVATQYF. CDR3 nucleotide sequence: TGTGCCAGTAGTCGGAGCCTAGCGGGATTTGTGGCGACCCAGTACTTC.

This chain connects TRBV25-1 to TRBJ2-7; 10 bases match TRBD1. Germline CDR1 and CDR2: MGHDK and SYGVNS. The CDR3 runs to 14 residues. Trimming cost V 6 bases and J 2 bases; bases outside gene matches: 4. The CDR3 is CASRGDRGAYEQYF. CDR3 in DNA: TGTGCCAGCAGAGGGGACAGGGGAGCCTACGAGCAGTACTTC.

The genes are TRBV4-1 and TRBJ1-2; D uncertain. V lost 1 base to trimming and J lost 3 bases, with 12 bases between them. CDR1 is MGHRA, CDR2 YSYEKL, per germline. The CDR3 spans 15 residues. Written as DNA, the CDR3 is TGCGCCAGCAGCCAAGCTGCCCTGGAGGACTATGGCTACACCTTC. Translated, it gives CASSQAALEDYGYTF.

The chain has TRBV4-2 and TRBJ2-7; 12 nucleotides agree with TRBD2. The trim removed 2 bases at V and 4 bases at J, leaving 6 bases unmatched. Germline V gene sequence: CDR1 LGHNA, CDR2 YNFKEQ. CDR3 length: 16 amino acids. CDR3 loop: CASSQPFTSGGYEQYF. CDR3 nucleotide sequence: TGTGCCAGCAGCCAACCTTTCACTAGCGGGGGGTACGAGCAGTACTTC.

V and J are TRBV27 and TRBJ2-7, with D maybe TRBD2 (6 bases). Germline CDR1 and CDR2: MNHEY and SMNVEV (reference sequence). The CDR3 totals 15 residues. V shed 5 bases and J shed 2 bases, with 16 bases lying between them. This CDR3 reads CASSPYPGVAYEQYF. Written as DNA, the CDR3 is TGTGCCAGCAGTCCCTACCCGGGGGTGGCCTACGAGCAGTACTTC.

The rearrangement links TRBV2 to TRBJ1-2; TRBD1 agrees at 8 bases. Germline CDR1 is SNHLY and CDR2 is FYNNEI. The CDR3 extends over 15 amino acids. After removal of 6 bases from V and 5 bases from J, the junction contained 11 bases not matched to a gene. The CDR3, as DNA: TGTGCCAGCAGCGAATTGGGACAGGCGATTTATGGCTACACCTTC. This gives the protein CASSELGQAIYGYTF.